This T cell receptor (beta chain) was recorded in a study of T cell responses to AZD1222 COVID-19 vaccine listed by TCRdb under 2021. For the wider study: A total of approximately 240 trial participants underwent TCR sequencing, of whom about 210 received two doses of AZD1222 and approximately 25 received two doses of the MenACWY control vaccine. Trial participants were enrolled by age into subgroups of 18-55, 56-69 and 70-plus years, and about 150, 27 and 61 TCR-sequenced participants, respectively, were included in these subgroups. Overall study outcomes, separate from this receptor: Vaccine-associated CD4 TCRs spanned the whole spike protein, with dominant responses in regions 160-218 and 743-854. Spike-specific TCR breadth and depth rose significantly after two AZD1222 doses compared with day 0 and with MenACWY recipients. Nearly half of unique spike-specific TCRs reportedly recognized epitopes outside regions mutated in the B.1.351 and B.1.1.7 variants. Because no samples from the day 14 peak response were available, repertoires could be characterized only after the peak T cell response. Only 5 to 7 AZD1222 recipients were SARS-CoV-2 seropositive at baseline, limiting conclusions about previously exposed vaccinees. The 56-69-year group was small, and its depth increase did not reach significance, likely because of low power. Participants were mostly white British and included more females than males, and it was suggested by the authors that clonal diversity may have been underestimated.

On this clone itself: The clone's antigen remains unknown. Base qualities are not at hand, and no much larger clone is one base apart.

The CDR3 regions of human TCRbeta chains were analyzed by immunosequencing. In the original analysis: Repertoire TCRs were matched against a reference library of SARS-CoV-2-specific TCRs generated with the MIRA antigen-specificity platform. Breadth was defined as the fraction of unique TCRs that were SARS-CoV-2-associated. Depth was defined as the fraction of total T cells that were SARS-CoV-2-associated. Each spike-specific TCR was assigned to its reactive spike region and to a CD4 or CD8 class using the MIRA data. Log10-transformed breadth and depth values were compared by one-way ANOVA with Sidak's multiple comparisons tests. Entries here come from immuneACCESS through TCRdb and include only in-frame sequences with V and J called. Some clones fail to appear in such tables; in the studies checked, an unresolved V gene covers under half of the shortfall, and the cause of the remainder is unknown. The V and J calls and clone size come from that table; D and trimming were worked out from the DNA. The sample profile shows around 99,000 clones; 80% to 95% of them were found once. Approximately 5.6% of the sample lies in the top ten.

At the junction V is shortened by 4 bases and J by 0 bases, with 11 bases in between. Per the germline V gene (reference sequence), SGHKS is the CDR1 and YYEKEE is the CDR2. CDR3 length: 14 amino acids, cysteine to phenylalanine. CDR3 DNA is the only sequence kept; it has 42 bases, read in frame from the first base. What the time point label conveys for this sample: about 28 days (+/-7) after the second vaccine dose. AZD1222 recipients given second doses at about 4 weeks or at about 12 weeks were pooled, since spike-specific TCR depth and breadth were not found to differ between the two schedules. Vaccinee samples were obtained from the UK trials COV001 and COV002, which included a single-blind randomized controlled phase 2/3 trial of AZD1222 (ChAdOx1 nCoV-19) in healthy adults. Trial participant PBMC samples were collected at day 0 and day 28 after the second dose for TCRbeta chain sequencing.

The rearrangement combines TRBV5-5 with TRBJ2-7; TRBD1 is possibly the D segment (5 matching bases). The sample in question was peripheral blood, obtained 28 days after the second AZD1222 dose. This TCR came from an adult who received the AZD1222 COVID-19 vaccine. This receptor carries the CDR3 CASSRDGHSYEQYF. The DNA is TGTGCCAGCAGCCGCGATGGACACTCCTACGAGCAGTACTTC.